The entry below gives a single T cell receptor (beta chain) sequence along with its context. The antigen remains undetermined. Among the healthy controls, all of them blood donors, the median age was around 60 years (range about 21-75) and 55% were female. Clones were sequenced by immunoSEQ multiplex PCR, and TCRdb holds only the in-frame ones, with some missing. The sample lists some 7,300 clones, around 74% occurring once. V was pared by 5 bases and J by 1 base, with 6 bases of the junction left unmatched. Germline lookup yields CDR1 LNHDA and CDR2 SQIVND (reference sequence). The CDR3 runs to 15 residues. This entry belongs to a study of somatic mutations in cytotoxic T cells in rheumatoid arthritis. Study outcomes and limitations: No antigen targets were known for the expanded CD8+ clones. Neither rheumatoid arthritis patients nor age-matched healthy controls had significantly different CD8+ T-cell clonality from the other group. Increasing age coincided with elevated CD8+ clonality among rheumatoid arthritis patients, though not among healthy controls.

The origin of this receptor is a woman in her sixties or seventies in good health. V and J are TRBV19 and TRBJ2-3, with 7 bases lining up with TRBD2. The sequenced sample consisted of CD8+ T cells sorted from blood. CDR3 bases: TGTGCCAGTAGTTCGGCGGGAGCCCGCACAGATACGCAGTATTTT. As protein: CASSSAGARTDTQYF. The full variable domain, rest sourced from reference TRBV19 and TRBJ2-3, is DGGITQSPKYLFRKEGQNVTLSCEQNLNHDAMYWYRQDPGQGLRLIYYSQIVNDFQKGDIAEGYSVSREKKESFPLTVTSAQKNPTAFYLCASSSAGARTDTQYFGPGTRLTVL.